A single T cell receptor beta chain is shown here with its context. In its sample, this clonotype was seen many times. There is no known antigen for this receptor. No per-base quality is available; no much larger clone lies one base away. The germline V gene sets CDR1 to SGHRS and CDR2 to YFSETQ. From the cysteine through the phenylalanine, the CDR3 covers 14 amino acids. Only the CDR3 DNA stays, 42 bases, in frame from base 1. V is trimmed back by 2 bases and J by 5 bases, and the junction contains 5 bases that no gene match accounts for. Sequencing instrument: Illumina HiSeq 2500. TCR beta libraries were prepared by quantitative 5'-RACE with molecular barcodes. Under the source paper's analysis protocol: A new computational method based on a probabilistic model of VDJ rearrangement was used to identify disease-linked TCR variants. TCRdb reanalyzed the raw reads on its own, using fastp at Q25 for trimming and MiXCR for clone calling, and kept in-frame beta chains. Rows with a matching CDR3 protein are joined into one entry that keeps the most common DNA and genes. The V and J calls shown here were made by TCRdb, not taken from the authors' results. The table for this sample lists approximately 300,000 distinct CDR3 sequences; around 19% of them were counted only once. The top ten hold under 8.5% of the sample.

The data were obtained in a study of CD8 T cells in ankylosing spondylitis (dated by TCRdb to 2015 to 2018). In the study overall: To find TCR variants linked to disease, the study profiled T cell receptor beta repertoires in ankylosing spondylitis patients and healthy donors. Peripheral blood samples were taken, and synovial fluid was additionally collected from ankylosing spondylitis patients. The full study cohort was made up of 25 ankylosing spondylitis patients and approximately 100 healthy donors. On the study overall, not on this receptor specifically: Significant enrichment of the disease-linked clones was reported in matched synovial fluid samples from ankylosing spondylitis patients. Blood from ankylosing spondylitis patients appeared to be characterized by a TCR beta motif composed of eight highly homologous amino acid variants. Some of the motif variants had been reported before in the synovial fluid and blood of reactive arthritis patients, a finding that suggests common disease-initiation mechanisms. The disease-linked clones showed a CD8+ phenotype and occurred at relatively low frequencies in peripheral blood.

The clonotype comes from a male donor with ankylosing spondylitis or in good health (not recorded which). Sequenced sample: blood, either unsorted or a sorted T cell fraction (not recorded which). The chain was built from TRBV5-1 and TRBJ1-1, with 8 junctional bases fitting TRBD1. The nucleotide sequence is TGCGCCAGCAGCTTTTCTCAGGGGGCGACTGAAGCTTTCTTT. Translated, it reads CASSFSQGATEAFF.